The 19 T cell receptor beta chains given below trace back to one sample, sequenced in a study of T-cell reconstitution after alpha-beta-depleted transplantation in children. This sample's TCRbeta library carried unique molecular identifier barcodes. In TCRdb, the PCR reads were re-called with MiXCR into one record per CDR3 protein. The sample records approximately 590,000 distinct CDR3 sequences, 8% to 11% being singletons. The sample consisted of PBMCs from the stem cell graft donor, taken from the stem cell graft. Source of these receptors: a human donor who donated a stem cell graft to a child with acute myeloid leukemia.

Many counts were recorded for this clonotype. The chain carries TRBV25-1 and TRBJ2-5; D remains unclear. Deletions cut 2 bases from V and 7 bases from J, with 5 bases between. The CDR3 length is 11 residues. Germline V lookup: CDR1 MGHDK, CDR2 SYGVNS. The CDR3 DNA sequence: TGTGCCAGCAGTGAACTGGCGACCCAGTACTTC. Amino acid sequence: CASSELATQYF.

The chain is built from TRBV5-5 and TRBJ2-3; 9 bases fit TRBD1. CDR3 length: 17 amino acids. The V gene's germline CDR1 is SGHKS and CDR2 YYEKEE (reference sequence). After removal of 4 bases from V and 1 base from J, the junction contained 10 bases not matched to a gene. This CDR3 is CASSATTGGAGTDTQYF. The CDR3 region has the DNA TGTGCCAGCAGCGCAACAACAGGGGGCGCGGGCACAGATACGCAGTATTTT.

The chain links TRBV6-2 or TRBV6-3 to TRBJ2-1, with 7 bases fitting TRBD1. V trimming: 4 bases; J trimming: 7 bases; junction bases outside the gene matches: 16. The CDR3 extends over 17 amino acids. Germline values: CDR1 MNHEY, CDR2 SVGEGT. The CDR3 sequence is CASSFKRQGRGVNEQFF. The DNA of the CDR3 is TGTGCCAGCAGTTTTAAAAGACAGGGAAGAGGAGTGAATGAGCAGTTCTTC.

This sequence joins TRBV20-1 and TRBJ2-5, with TRBD2 as a possible D gene (5 bases). Germline loops: CDR1 DFQATT, CDR2 SNEGSKA (reference sequence). The CDR3 consists of 14 residues. V was shortened by 3 bases and J by 5 bases, with 16 bases between the two germline ends. The CDR3 bases are TGCAGTGCTAGTACCGGGATAAACGGCGAGACCCAGTACTTC. Translating it yields CSASTGINGETQYF.

This clonotype was found a few times. The chain combines TRBV4-3 with TRBJ2-1, with a possible D match to TRBD2 (5 bases). Between the trimmed V and J ends, which lost 0 bases and 4 bases, there was a span of 13 bases. The CDR3 runs to 16 residues. CDR1 and CDR2 (germline): LGHNA, YSLEER. CDR3 in DNA: TGCGCCAGCAGCCAAGATGGTAGAGGGTGGTACAATGAGCAGTTCTTC. Amino acid sequence: CASSQDGRGWYNEQFF.

The CDR3 is CASSLGLAGAPYEQYF. CDR3 nucleotide sequence: TGTGCCAGCAGCCTAGGACTAGCGGGCGCTCCCTACGAGCAGTACTTC. This chain links TRBV7-2 with TRBJ2-7, with 11 bases fitting TRBD2. The CDR3 sequence is 16 residues long. The germline V gene encodes CDR1 SGHTA and CDR2 FQGNSA. Losses at the gene ends were 5 bases for V and 2 bases for J; bases not matched to a gene: 8.

This clonotype was seen only a few times. The chain couples TRBV7-2 to TRBJ2-4; possibly TRBD2 for D (6 bases). There are 17 residues in the CDR3. V lost 5 bases to trimming and J lost 0 bases, with 17 bases between them. Per germline, CDR1 SGHTA and CDR2 FQGNSA. This CDR3 reads CASSLHGGVQAKNIQYF. CDR3 coding DNA: TGTGCCAGCAGCCTACACGGGGGAGTTCAAGCCAAAAACATTCAGTACTTC. Drawing the rest from reference TRBV7-2 and TRBJ2-4, the complete variable domain is GAGVSQSPSNKVTEKGKDVELRCDPISGHTALYWYRQSLGQGLEFLIYFQGNSAPDKSGLPSDRFSAERTGGSVSTLTIQRTQQEDSAVYLCASSLHGGVQAKNIQYFGAGTRLSVL.

The chain combines TRBV27 with TRBJ2-3; 8 positions match TRBD1. CDR3 length: 17 residues. Germline loops: CDR1 MNHEY, CDR2 SMNVEV (reference sequence). Trimming at V came to 3 bases and at J to 2 bases, leaving 10 bases not matched to a gene. The CDR3 reads CASSFGTRQGYTDTQYF. For the CDR3, the DNA is TGTGCCAGCAGTTTTGGGACTCGACAGGGGTACACAGATACGCAGTATTTT.

In this sample, this clonotype turned up a few times. The V gene is TRBV24-1, the J gene TRBJ2-1; no reliable D call. Trimming took 1 base from V and 6 from J, leaving 15 bases between them. The CDR3 covers 16 residues. The germline V gene encodes CDR1 KGHDR and CDR2 SFDVKD. CDR3 loop: CATSDFRPASSNEQFF. The CDR3, as DNA: TGTGCCACCAGTGATTTCAGGCCCGCCTCGAGCAATGAGCAGTTCTTC.

This clonotype was detected only a few times. One end of the junction fails to match germline, which may point to a read error. The chain couples TRBV3-1 to TRBJ2-3, with unresolved D. In germline, CDR1 is LGHDT, CDR2 YNNKEL (reference sequence). The CDR3 extends over 15 amino acids. The CDR3 region has the DNA TGTGCCACCAGCAAATTCACTAACCCCACAGATACGCAGTATTTT. Translating gives CATSKFTNPTDTQYF.

The J gene is TRBJ2-7, the V gene TRBV6-1, with TRBD2 matching over 14 bases. This CDR3 is 16 amino acids long. The V gene's germline CDR1 is MNHNS and CDR2 SASEGT. With V trimmed by 6 bases and J by 5 bases, 9 bases remained unmatched. The CDR3 bases are TGTGCCAGCAGGGCCCCGGGACTAGCGGGAGCGGACGAGCAGTACTTC. It encodes CASRAPGLAGADEQYF.

This clonotype was recorded a few times. The rearrangement links TRBV4-2 to TRBJ1-6; D gene ambiguous. Trimming removed 0 bases at V and 11 bases at J, with 14 bases between. CDR3 size: 15 residues. Germline CDR1 and CDR2: LGHNA and YNFKEQ. Here the CDR3 reads CASSQESGLEPPLHF. CDR3 DNA sequence: TGTGCCAGCAGCCAAGAGAGTGGGTTGGAACCACCCCTCCACTTT.

This clonotype has only a few counts. The gene calls are TRBV20-1 and TRBJ2-5, with D hard to call. The CDR3 is made up of 11 amino acids. V lost 3 bases and J 4 bases, leaving 6 bases between the germline ends. CDR1 is DFQATT and CDR2 is SNEGSKA in the germline V gene (reference sequence). Written as DNA, the CDR3 is TGCAGTGCTAGCGACTCAGAGACCCAGTACTTC. Protein: CSASDSETQYF.

In its sample, this clonotype was seen a few times. This rearrangement joins TRBV6-5 to TRBJ1-2, with D tentatively TRBD1 (6 bases). Trimming left V 3 bases short and J 0 bases short, with 11 bases between. The CDR3 sequence is 15 residues long. Looked up from germline, CDR1 is MNHEY and CDR2 is SVGAGI. This chain's CDR3 is CASSYLTGSNYGYTF. The DNA for the CDR3 is TGTGCCAGCAGTTATCTGACAGGATCTAACTATGGCTACACCTTC.

This clonotype came up many times. The chain recombines TRBV10-3 with TRBJ2-2; the D call may be TRBD1 or TRBD2 (6 bases each). The germline gives CDR1 ENHRY, CDR2 SYGVKD. V lost 8 bases and J lost 4, with 14 bases in between. The CDR3 contains 14 residues. This CDR3 reads CAIADEGGTGELFF. CDR3 in DNA: TGTGCCATCGCGGACGAGGGGGGCACCGGGGAGCTGTTTTTT.

This clonotype was detected many times. J is TRBJ2-7 and V is TRBV28; the match to TRBD1 covers 7 bases. Looked up from germline, CDR1 is MDHEN and CDR2 is SYDVKM. The CDR3 totals 12 residues. Trimming removed 4 bases from V and 3 bases from J; junction bases left unmatched: 0. In DNA form, the CDR3 reads TGTGCCAGCAGTTGGACAGGCTACGAGCAGTACTTC. Translation gives CASSWTGYEQYF.

The chain couples TRBV12-3 or TRBV12-4 to TRBJ2-2; D gene uncertain. Between the trimmed V and J ends, which lost 6 bases and 0 bases, there was a span of 11 bases. The CDR3 is 15 amino acids. The CDR3 bases are TGTGCCAGCAGCATAGGCGCAGCGAACACCGGGGAGCTGTTTTTT. Translated: CASSIGAANTGELFF.

This clonotype was detected a few times. The V and J genes are TRBV10-3 and TRBJ2-3; TRBD2 aligns across 9 bases. The germline gives CDR1 ENHRY, CDR2 SYGVKD. This CDR3 spans 14 amino acids. The trim removed 6 bases at V and 1 base at J, leaving 2 bases unmatched. DNA of the CDR3: TGTGCCATCAGCTGGACTAGCGGCACAGATACGCAGTATTTT. Translating it yields CAISWTSGTDTQYF.

The genes are TRBV7-6 and TRBJ2-2; D unresolved. Germline V CDR1 and CDR2: SGHVS, FNYEAQ. The CDR3 loop spans 14 amino acids. Trimming cost V 0 bases and J 8 bases, with 10 bases left between them. The CDR3 sequence: CASSLAWVAGELFF. The DNA of the CDR3 is TGTGCCAGCAGCTTAGCGTGGGTCGCGGGGGAGCTGTTTTTT.